Listed below are T cell receptor beta chains from one sample, sequenced in a study of OX40 agonist ivuxolimab in advanced cancers. Assay used: immunoSEQ multiplex PCR; TCRdb lists only in-frame clones, some missing. The sample yields about 84,000 clones, over 85% seen once. The input for sequencing was CD4+ or CD8+ T cells sorted from blood, taken in a trial of the OX40 agonist ivuxolimab. Every receptor here comes from an adult with an advanced solid tumor such as melanoma, head and neck, liver or kidney cancer. Both conserved end residues are part of each CDR3. D genes are given only for firm matches. The size of a clone is reported for some rows only, either as once, few or many, or as a class for expanded clones.

size	J	D	V	CDR3	DNA
NA	TRBJ2-5	TRBD2	TRBV29-1	CSAPGGGSGGETQYF	TGCAGCGCCCCCGGTGGGGGATCGGGGGGAGAGACCCAGTACTTC
once	TRBJ2-1	NA	TRBV7-6	CASSSGDLNEQFF	TGTGCCAGCAGCTCGGGGGACCTCAATGAGCAGTTCTTC
NA	TRBJ2-7	NA	TRBV5-4	CASSVSGGRYEQYF	TGTGCCAGCAGCGTCAGCGGAGGGAGGTACGAGCAGTACTTC
NA	TRBJ1-2	TRBD1	TRBV5-6	CASSLVRTGGARGYTF	TGTGCCAGCAGCTTGGTTAGGACAGGGGGCGCACGCGGCTACACCTTC
NA	TRBJ2-6	NA	TRBV30	CASPSSSSDSTGANVLTF	TGTGCCTCGCCCTCGTCCTCTAGCGACTCAACTGGGGCCAACGTCCTGACTTTC
NA	TRBJ2-3	NA	TRBV18	CASSGRGFSTDTQYF	TGTGCCAGCTCGGGGCGTGGGTTCAGCACAGATACGCAGTATTTT
NA	TRBJ2-1	NA	TRBV6-1	CASREDTPYNEQFF	TGTGCCAGCAGGGAGGACACCCCCTACAATGAGCAGTTCTTC
NA	TRBJ2-1	TRBD2	TRBV9	CASSALPGLAGDPEQFF	TGTGCCAGCAGCGCGCTCCCGGGACTAGCGGGAGATCCTGAGCAGTTCTTC
once	TRBJ1-2	NA	TRBV6-6	CASSYSSMGEDGYTF	TGTGCCAGCAGTTACTCGAGTATGGGAGAAGATGGCTACACCTTC
NA	TRBJ2-7	NA	TRBV11-3	CASSFGRAREQYF	TGTGCCAGCAGCTTTGGCAGGGCACGCGAGCAGTACTTC
few	TRBJ2-5	NA	TRBV2	CASSESRGWETQYF	TGTGCCAGCAGTGAATCGAGGGGATGGGAGACCCAGTACTTC
NA	TRBJ1-1	NA	TRBV11-3	CASSPLGGTAEAFF	TGTGCCAGCAGCCCCCTAGGGGGGACCGCTGAAGCTTTCTTT
NA	TRBJ2-1	TRBD2	TRBV29-1	CSVVSGTSSYNEQFF	TGCAGCGTTGTAAGCGGGACCAGCTCCTACAATGAGCAGTTCTTC
NA	TRBJ1-5	TRBD1	TRBV4-3	CASSPGTGGHQPQHF	TGCGCCAGCAGCCCCGGGACAGGGGGGCATCAGCCCCAGCATTTT
NA	TRBJ2-7	NA	TRBV27	CASSSGSEQYF	TGTGCCAGCAGTTCCGGATCCGAGCAGTACTTC
NA	TRBJ1-2	NA	TRBV19	CASSSYGGRMNYGYTF	TGTGCCAGTTCCTCCTACGGGGGGCGGATGAACTATGGCTACACCTTC
NA	TRBJ2-5	TRBD1	TRBV4-2	CASSQEGLGTGGGETQYF	TGTGCCAGCAGCCAAGAGGGCTTGGGGACAGGGGGCGGCGAGACCCAGTACTTC
NA	TRBJ2-1	TRBD2	TRBV7-9	CASSSRLARSSYNEQFF	TGTGCCAGCAGCTCCAGACTAGCGCGGAGCTCCTACAATGAGCAGTTCTTC
NA	TRBJ1-6	NA	TRBV4-1	CASSQDPGISPLHF	TGCGCCAGCAGCCAAGACCCCGGTATTTCACCCCTCCACTTT
NA	TRBJ1-2	NA	TRBV19	CASTDLRWTAFYGYTF	TGTGCCAGTACTGACCTGCGCTGGACAGCCTTCTATGGCTACACCTTC
NA	TRBJ2-3	NA	TRBV9	CASSVQGETSTDTQYF	TGTGCCAGCAGCGTTCAAGGTGAGACTAGCACAGATACGCAGTATTTT
NA	TRBJ2-2	TRBD2	TRBV7-9	CASSLVTGGDTGELFF	TGTGCCAGCAGCTTAGTCACGGGGGGTGACACCGGGGAGCTGTTTTTT
NA	TRBJ2-3	TRBD2	TRBV5-6	CASSYGSGNKDTQYF	TGTGCCAGCAGCTATGGTAGCGGGAACAAAGATACGCAGTATTTT